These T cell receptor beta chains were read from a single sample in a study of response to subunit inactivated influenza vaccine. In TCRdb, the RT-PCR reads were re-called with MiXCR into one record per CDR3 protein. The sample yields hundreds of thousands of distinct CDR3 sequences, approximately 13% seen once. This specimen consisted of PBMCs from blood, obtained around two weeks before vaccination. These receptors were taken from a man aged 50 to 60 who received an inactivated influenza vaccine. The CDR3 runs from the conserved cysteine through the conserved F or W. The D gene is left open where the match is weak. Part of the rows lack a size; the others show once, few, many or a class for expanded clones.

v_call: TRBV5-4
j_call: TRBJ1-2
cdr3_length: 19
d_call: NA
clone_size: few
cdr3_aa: CASSLEHSALGPFAYGYTF
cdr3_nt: TGTGCCAGCAGCTTGGAACACTCAGCCCTCGGGCCTTTTGCCTATGGCTACACCTTC

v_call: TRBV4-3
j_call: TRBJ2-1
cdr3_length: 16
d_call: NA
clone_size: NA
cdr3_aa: CASSQDRWGAGNEQFF
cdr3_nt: TGCGCCAGCAGCCAAGATCGGTGGGGCGCCGGCAATGAGCAGTTCTTC

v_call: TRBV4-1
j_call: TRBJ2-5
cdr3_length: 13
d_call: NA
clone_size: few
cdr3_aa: CASSRVSQETQYF
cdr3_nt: TGCGCCAGCAGCCGCGTGAGTCAAGAGACCCAGTACTTC

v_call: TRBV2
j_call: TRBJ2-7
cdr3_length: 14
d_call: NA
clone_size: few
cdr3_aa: CASTWDRRAYEQYF
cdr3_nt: TGTGCCAGCACCTGGGACCGACGAGCCTACGAGCAGTACTTC

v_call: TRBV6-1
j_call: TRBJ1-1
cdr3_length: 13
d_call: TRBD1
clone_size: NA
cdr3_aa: CASRGTGSSEAFF
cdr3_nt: TGTGCCAGCAGGGGGACAGGTTCATCTGAAGCTTTCTTT

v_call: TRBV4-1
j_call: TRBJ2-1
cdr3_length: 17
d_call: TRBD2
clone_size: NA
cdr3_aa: CASSQTSGGASYNEQFF
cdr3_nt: TGCGCCAGCAGCCAAACTAGCGGGGGGGCTTCTTACAATGAGCAGTTCTTC

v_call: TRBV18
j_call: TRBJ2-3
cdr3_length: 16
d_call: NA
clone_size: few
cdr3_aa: CASSPLPAQGTDTQYF
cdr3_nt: TGTGCCAGCTCACCACTCCCGGCGCAAGGCACAGATACGCAGTATTTT

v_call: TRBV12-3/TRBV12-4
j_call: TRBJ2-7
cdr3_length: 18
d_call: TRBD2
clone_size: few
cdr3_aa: CASSHTSGGEGAIYEQYF
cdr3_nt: TGTGCCAGCAGTCATACTAGCGGGGGAGAGGGAGCGATCTACGAGCAGTACTTC

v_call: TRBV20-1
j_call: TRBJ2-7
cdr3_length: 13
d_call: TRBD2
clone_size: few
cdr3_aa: CSAVAGNSYEQYF
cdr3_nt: TGCAGTGCTGTAGCGGGAAACTCCTACGAGCAGTACTTC

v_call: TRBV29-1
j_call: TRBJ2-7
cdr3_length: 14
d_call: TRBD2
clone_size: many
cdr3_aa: CSVGTSGRSLEQYF
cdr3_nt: TGCAGCGTTGGAACCAGCGGGAGGAGCCTCGAGCAGTACTTC

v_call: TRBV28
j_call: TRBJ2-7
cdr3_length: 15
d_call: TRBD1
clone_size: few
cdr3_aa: CASSKTGANSYEQYF
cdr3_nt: TGTGCCAGCAGCAAGACAGGGGCCAACTCCTACGAGCAGTACTTC

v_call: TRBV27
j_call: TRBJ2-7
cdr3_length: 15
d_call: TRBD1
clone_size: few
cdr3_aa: CASSVGQGIQYEQYF
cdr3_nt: TGTGCCAGCAGTGTGGGACAGGGGATTCAATACGAGCAGTACTTC

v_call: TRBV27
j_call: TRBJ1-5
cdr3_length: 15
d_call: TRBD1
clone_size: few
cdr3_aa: CASSFLGQGHQPQHF
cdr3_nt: TGTGCCAGCAGTTTTTTGGGACAGGGGCATCAGCCCCAGCATTTT

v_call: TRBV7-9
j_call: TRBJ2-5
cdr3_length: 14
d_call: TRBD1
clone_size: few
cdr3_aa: CASSHETGRETQYF
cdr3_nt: TGTGCCAGCAGCCACGAGACAGGGCGGGAGACCCAGTACTTC

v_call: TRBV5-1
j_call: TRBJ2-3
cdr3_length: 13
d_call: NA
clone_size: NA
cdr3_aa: CASTTDNTDTQYF
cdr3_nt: TGCGCCAGCACAACTGACAACACAGATACGCAGTATTTT

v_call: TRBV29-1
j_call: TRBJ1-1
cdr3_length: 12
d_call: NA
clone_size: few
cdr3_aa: CSETGMNTEAFF
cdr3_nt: TGCAGCGAAACGGGTATGAACACTGAAGCTTTCTTT

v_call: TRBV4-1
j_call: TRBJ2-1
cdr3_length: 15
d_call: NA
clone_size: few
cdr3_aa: CASSPGTWGYNEQFF
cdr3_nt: TGCGCCAGCAGCCCCGGGACTTGGGGTTACAATGAGCAGTTCTTC

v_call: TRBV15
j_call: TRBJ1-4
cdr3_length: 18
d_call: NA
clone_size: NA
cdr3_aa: CATSGPGLRLATNEKLFF
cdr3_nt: TGTGCCACCAGCGGTCCGGGATTGCGACTGGCTACTAATGAAAAACTGTTTTTT

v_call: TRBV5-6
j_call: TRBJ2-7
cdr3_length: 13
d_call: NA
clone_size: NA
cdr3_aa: CASGLGQLYEQYF
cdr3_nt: TGTGCCAGCGGCCTGGGGCAGCTCTACGAGCAGTACTTC

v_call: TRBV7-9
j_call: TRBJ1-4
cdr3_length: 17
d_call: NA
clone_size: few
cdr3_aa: CASSLAGSPATNEKLFF
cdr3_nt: TGTGCCAGCAGCTTAGCGGGGAGTCCAGCAACTAATGAAAAACTGTTTTTT

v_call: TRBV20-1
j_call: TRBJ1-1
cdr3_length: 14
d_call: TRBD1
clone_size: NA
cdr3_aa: CSARDWTGPTEAFF
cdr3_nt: TGCAGTGCTAGAGATTGGACAGGTCCTACTGAAGCTTTCTTT

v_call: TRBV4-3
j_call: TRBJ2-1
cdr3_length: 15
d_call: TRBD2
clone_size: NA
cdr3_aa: CASSQQREYYNEQFF
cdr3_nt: TGCGCCAGCAGCCAACAGCGGGAGTACTACAATGAGCAGTTCTTC

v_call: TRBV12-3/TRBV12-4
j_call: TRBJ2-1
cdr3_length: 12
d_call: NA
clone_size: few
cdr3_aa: CASSQLRDEQFF
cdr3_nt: TGTGCCAGCAGCCAACTCCGAGATGAGCAGTTCTTC

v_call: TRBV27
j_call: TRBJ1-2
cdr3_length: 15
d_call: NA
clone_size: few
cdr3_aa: CASSFGYASNYGYTF
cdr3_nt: TGTGCCAGCAGTTTTGGTTACGCTTCAAACTATGGCTACACCTTC

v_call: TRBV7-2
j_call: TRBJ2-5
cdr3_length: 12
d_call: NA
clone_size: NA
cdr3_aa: CASRSGLETQYF
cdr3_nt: TGTGCCAGCAGATCAGGGTTGGAGACCCAGTACTTC

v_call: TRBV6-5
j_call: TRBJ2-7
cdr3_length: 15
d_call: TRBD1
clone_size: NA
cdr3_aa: CASSYLSQGDYEQYF
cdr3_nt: TGTGCCAGCAGTTACTTAAGCCAGGGGGATTACGAGCAGTACTTC

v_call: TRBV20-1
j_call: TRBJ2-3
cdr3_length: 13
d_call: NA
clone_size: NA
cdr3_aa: CSARLGAEDTQYF
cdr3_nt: TGCAGTGCCAGGTTGGGGGCCGAAGATACGCAGTATTTT

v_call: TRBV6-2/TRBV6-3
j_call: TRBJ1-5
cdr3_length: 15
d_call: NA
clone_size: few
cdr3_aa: CASLDRRSSNQPQHF
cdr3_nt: TGTGCCTCTTTAGACCGCCGGTCTAGCAATCAGCCCCAGCATTTT

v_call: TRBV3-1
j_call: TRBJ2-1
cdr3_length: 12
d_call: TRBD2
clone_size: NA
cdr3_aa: CATSSGHNEQFF
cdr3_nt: TGTGCCACCTCTAGCGGACACAATGAGCAGTTCTTC

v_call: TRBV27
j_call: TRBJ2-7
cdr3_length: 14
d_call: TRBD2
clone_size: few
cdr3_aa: CASGTGGTSVKPYF
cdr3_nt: TGTGCCAGCGGAACTGGGGGGACTAGCGTAAAGCCGTACTTC

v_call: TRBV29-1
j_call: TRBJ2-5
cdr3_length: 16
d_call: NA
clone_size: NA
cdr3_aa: CSVEDRVDWIRETQYF
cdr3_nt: TGCAGCGTTGAAGATCGCGTGGACTGGATCCGAGAGACCCAGTACTTC

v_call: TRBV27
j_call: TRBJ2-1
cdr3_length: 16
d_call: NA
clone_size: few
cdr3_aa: CASSFWVETPYNEQFF
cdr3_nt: TGTGCCAGCAGTTTTTGGGTAGAAACCCCCTACAATGAGCAGTTCTTC

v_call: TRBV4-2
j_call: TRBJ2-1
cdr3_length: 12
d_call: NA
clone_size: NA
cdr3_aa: CASSQRQNGQFF
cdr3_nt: TGTGCCAGCAGCCAAAGACAAAATGGGCAGTTCTTC

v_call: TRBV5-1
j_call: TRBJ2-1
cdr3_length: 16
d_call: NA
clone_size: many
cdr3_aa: CASSLSMDKTYNEQFF
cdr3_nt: TGCGCCAGCAGCTTGAGCATGGACAAAACCTACAATGAGCAGTTCTTC

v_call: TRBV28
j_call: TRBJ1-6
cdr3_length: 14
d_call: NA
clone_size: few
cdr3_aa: CASRVRTEGSPLHF
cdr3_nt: TGTGCCAGCAGGGTTAGGACAGAGGGATCACCCCTCCACTTT

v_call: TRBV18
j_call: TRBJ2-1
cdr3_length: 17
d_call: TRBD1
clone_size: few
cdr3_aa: CASSPQISGTGMNEQFF
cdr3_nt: TGTGCCAGCTCACCCCAGATATCCGGGACAGGGATGAATGAGCAGTTCTTC

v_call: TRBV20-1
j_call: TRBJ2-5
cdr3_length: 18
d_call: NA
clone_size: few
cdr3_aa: CSARDSLGTGELWETQYF
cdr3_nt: TGCAGTGCTAGAGATAGTCTCGGGACGGGGGAGTTGTGGGAGACCCAGTACTTC

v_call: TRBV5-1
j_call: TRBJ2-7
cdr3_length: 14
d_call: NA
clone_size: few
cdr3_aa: CASSLDGSNYEQYF
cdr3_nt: TGCGCCAGCAGCTTAGACGGGAGTAACTACGAGCAGTACTTC

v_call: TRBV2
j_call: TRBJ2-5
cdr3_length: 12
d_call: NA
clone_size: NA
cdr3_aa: CASKQSEETQYF
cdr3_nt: TGTGCCAGCAAACAATCAGAAGAGACCCAGTACTTC

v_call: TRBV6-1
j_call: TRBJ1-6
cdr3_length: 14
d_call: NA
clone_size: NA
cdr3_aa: CASSPRTDNSPLHF
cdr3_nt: TGTGCCAGCAGCCCCAGGACAGATAATTCACCCCTCCACTTT